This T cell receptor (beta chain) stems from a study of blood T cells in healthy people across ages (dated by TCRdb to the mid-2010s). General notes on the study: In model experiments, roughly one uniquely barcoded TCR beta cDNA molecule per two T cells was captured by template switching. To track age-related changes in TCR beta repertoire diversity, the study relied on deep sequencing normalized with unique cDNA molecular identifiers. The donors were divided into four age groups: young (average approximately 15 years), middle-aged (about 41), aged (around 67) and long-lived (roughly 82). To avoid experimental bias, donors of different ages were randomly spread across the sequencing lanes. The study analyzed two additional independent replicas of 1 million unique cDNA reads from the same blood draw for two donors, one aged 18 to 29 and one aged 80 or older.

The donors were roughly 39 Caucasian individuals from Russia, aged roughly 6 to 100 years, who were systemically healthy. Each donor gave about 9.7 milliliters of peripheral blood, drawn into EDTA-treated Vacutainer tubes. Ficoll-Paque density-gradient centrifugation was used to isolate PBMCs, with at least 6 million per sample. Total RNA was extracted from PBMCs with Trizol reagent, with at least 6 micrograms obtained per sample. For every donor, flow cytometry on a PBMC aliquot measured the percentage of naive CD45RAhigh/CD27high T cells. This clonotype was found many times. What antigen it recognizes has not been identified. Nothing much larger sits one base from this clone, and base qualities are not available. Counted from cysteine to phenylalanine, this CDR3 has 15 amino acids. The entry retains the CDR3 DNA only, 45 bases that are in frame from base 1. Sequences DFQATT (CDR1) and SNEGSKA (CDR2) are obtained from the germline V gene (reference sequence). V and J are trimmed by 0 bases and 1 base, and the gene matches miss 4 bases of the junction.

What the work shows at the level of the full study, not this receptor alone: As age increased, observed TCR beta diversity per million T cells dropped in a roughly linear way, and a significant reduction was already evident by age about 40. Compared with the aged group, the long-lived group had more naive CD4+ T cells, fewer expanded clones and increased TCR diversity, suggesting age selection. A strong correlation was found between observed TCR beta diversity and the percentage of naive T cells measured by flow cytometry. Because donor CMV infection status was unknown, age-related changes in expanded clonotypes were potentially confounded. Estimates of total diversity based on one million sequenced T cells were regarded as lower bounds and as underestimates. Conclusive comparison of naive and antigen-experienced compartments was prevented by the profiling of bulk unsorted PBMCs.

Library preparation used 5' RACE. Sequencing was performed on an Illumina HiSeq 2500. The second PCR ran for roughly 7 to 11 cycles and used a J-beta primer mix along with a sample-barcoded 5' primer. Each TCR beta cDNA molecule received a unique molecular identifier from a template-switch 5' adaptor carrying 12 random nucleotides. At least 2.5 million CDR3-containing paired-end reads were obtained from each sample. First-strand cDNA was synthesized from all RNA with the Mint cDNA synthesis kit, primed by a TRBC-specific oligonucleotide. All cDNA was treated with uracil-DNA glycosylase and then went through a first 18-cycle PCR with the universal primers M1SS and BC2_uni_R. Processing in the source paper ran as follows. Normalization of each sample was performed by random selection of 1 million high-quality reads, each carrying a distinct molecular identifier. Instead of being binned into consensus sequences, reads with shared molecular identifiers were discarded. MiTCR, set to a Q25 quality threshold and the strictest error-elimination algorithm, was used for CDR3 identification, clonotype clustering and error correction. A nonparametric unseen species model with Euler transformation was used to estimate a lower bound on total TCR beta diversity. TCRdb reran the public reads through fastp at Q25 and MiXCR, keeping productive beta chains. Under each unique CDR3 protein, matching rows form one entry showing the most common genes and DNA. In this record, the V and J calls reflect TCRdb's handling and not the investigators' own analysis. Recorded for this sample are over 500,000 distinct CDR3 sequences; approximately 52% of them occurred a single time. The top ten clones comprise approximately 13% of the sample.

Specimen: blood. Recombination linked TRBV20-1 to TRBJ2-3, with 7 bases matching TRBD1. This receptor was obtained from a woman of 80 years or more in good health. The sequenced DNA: TGCAGTGCTAGAGATCAAGGACAGGGCACAGATACGCAGTATTTT. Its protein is CSARDQGQGTDTQYF.